This T cell receptor (beta chain) derives from a study of graft-versus-host responses after intestinal transplantation. Whole-study results and caveats: In recipient marrow, GvH clones were found, and some appeared first in ileum or blood.

A word on this clone: What it recognizes is unknown.

This CDR3 contains 13 residues. The germline V gene has CDR1 SGDLS and CDR2 YYNGEE. The ends were cut back, 4 bases at V and 8 bases at J, with 13 bases in the middle. The table came from immunoSEQ multiplex PCR; TCRdb's copy has only in-frame clones and leaves some out. In the table there are roughly 120,000 clones, 85% to 95% of which are singletons. This chain uses TRBV9 with TRBJ2-1; tentatively, D is TRBD2 (6 bases). The specimen comprised unstimulated CD8+ T cells sorted from spleen or lymph node cells, sampled before transplant. This sequence was found in a human donor who was the organ donor for an intestinal transplant. As DNA, the CDR3 is TGTGCCAGCAGCAGACTAGTCTTCGATGAGCAGTTCTTC. Translated, it gives CASSRLVFDEQFF. Using reference TRBV9 and TRBJ2-1 for the parts outside the CDR3, the full variable domain is DSGVTQTPKHLITATGQRVTLRCSPRSGDLSVYWYQQSLDQGLQFLIQYYNGEERAKGNILERFSAQQFPDLHSELNLSSLELGDSALYFCASSRLVFDEQFFGPGTRLTVL.